These T cell receptor beta chains were read from a single sample in a study of patients and donors after allogeneic stem cell transplantation. TCRdb passed the RT-PCR reads through MiXCR, listing each CDR3 protein once. This table has roughly 150,000 distinct CDR3 sequences, about 24% appearing once. Sequencing was performed on blood, either unsorted or a sorted T cell fraction (not recorded which). These receptors were taken from a human donor who was either an allogeneic HSCT recipient or a stem cell or donor lymphocyte infusion donor (not recorded which). It is not recorded whose cells these are; they may come from a transplant donor. Each CDR3 is given with its conserved first and last residue. The order of the fields is clone size, J gene, D gene, V gene, CDR3 protein, CDR3 DNA. The D gene is left open where the match is weak. A clone size is listed for some rows: how often the clone was seen (once, few, many), or a class if it is expanded.

clone_size: .; j_call: TRBJ2-7; d_call: .; v_call: TRBV6-5; cdr3_aa: CASSYSRGLLYEQYF; cdr3_nt: TGTGCCAGCAGTTATTCGAGGGGACTTCTCTACGAGCAGTACTTC
clone_size: .; j_call: TRBJ1-5; d_call: .; v_call: TRBV20-1; cdr3_aa: CSARRGGRGFWNQPQHF; cdr3_nt: TGCAGTGCTAGAAGGGGGGGCAGGGGTTTTTGGAATCAGCCCCAGCATTTT
clone_size: .; j_call: TRBJ2-2; d_call: .; v_call: TRBV3-1; cdr3_aa: CASRWYTGELLF; cdr3_nt: TGTGCCAGCAGGTGGTACACCGGGGAGCTGCTTTTT
clone_size: many; j_call: TRBJ1-4; d_call: .; v_call: TRBV6-1; cdr3_aa: CASGFRGGTNEKLFF; cdr3_nt: TGTGCCAGCGGTTTTAGAGGGGGAACTAATGAAAAACTGTTTTTT
clone_size: .; j_call: TRBJ1-4; d_call: .; v_call: TRBV3-1; cdr3_aa: CASSQGTVMGDEKLFF; cdr3_nt: TGTGCCAGCAGCCAAGGTACAGTAATGGGCGATGAAAAACTGTTTTTT
clone_size: .; j_call: TRBJ1-1; d_call: .; v_call: TRBV2; cdr3_aa: CASSVQGVTEAFF; cdr3_nt: TGTGCCAGCAGTGTACAGGGAGTCACTGAAGCTTTCTTT
clone_size: .; j_call: TRBJ2-1; d_call: .; v_call: TRBV7-9; cdr3_aa: CASSLEDRAAGVVHEQFF; cdr3_nt: TGTGCCAGCAGCTTAGAGGACAGGGCAGCGGGAGTCGTCCATGAGCAGTTCTTC
clone_size: .; j_call: TRBJ1-5; d_call: .; v_call: TRBV3-1; cdr3_aa: CASSPRHPDSPVQPQHF; cdr3_nt: TGTGCCAGCAGCCCCCGACATCCAGATAGCCCCGTACAGCCCCAGCATTTT
clone_size: .; j_call: TRBJ2-1; d_call: .; v_call: TRBV5-6; cdr3_aa: CASSLANGEQFF; cdr3_nt: TGTGCCAGCAGCTTGGCCAATGGGGAGCAGTTCTTC
clone_size: .; j_call: TRBJ2-3; d_call: .; v_call: TRBV29-1; cdr3_aa: CSVDRQGTDTQYF; cdr3_nt: TGCAGCGTTGATAGGCAGGGCACAGATACGCAGTATTTT
clone_size: few; j_call: TRBJ2-3; d_call: .; v_call: TRBV6-2/TRBV6-3; cdr3_aa: CASSYSYTTDTQYF; cdr3_nt: TGTGCCAGCAGTTACTCGTATACCACAGATACGCAGTATTTT
clone_size: .; j_call: TRBJ2-7; d_call: .; v_call: TRBV6-5; cdr3_aa: CASSYSGGGEQYF; cdr3_nt: TGTGCCAGCAGTTACTCTGGGGGCGGCGAGCAGTACTTC
clone_size: few; j_call: TRBJ2-3; d_call: TRBD1; v_call: TRBV7-9; cdr3_aa: CASSVAGTGSTDTQYF; cdr3_nt: TGTGCCAGCAGCGTAGCCGGGACAGGGAGCACAGATACGCAGTATTTT
clone_size: .; j_call: TRBJ2-7; d_call: .; v_call: TRBV27; cdr3_aa: CASSLRTSSEQYF; cdr3_nt: TGTGCCAGCAGTTTACGCACATCCTCCGAGCAGTACTTC
clone_size: .; j_call: TRBJ2-7; d_call: .; v_call: TRBV18; cdr3_aa: CASSPPDWAGNEQYF; cdr3_nt: TGTGCCAGCTCACCGCCTGATTGGGCTGGCAACGAGCAGTACTTC
clone_size: .; j_call: TRBJ1-4; d_call: .; v_call: TRBV12-3/TRBV12-4; cdr3_aa: CASSLTPGGRGEKLFF; cdr3_nt: TGTGCCAGCAGTTTAACTCCCGGTGGTAGGGGTGAAAAACTGTTTTTT
clone_size: many; j_call: TRBJ1-4; d_call: .; v_call: TRBV5-1; cdr3_aa: CASSLAATNEKLFF; cdr3_nt: TGCGCCAGCAGCTTGGCGGCAACTAATGAAAAACTGTTTTTT
clone_size: .; j_call: TRBJ2-2; d_call: .; v_call: TRBV3-1; cdr3_aa: CASSRAPTGELFF; cdr3_nt: TGTGCCAGCAGCAGGGCCCCTACCGGGGAGCTGTTTTTT
clone_size: few; j_call: TRBJ1-2; d_call: .; v_call: TRBV7-2; cdr3_aa: CASSFGWYGYTF; cdr3_nt: TGTGCCAGCAGCTTCGGCTGGTATGGCTACACCTTC
clone_size: .; j_call: TRBJ2-1; d_call: TRBD2; v_call: TRBV11-2; cdr3_aa: CASSSLLAGGSGNEQFF; cdr3_nt: TGTGCCAGCAGCTCCCTCCTAGCGGGAGGGAGTGGAAATGAGCAGTTCTTC
clone_size: many; j_call: TRBJ1-2; d_call: TRBD1; v_call: TRBV7-2; cdr3_aa: CASSLAREGANGYTF; cdr3_nt: TGTGCCAGCAGCTTAGCGCGCGAGGGGGCTAATGGCTACACCTTC
clone_size: .; j_call: TRBJ2-3; d_call: .; v_call: TRBV5-1; cdr3_aa: CASSLGAGLVTDTQYF; cdr3_nt: TGCGCCAGCAGCTTGGGGGCAGGGTTAGTGACAGATACGCAGTATTTT
clone_size: once; j_call: TRBJ1-5; d_call: .; v_call: TRBV20-1; cdr3_aa: CSAIQGQPQHF; cdr3_nt: TGCAGTGCTATACAGGGACAGCCCCAGCATTTT
clone_size: .; j_call: TRBJ2-7; d_call: .; v_call: TRBV12-3/TRBV12-4; cdr3_aa: CASSSRWRLPRQYF; cdr3_nt: TGTGCCAGCAGTTCCCGATGGCGTCTCCCTCGGCAGTACTTC
clone_size: .; j_call: TRBJ1-3; d_call: .; v_call: TRBV7-9; cdr3_aa: CASSSFHDSGNTIYF; cdr3_nt: TGTGCCAGCAGCTCGTTCCACGACTCTGGAAACACCATATATTTT
clone_size: few; j_call: TRBJ2-3; d_call: TRBD2; v_call: TRBV27; cdr3_aa: CASTRTLAGLTDTQYF; cdr3_nt: TGTGCCAGCACTCGGACGCTAGCGGGGCTCACAGATACGCAGTATTTT
clone_size: .; j_call: TRBJ2-3; d_call: .; v_call: TRBV5-6; cdr3_aa: CASSTTSKGTDTQYF; cdr3_nt: TGTGCCAGCAGCACAACGAGTAAGGGGACAGATACGCAGTATTTT
clone_size: few; j_call: TRBJ1-1; d_call: .; v_call: TRBV18; cdr3_aa: CASSPGTIGTEAFF; cdr3_nt: TGTGCCAGCTCACCCGGGACGATTGGGACTGAAGCTTTCTTT
clone_size: .; j_call: TRBJ2-6; d_call: .; v_call: TRBV5-4; cdr3_aa: CASSLAMGSGANVLTF; cdr3_nt: TGTGCCAGCAGCTTGGCGATGGGCTCTGGGGCCAACGTCCTGACTTTC
clone_size: few; j_call: TRBJ2-1; d_call: .; v_call: TRBV7-3; cdr3_aa: CASSFSSANEQFF; cdr3_nt: TGTGCCAGCAGCTTTTCGTCCGCGAATGAGCAGTTCTTC
clone_size: .; j_call: TRBJ1-4; d_call: .; v_call: TRBV12-3/TRBV12-4; cdr3_aa: CASRPTFGVANEKLFF; cdr3_nt: TGTGCCAGCCGCCCGACTTTTGGTGTGGCTAATGAAAAACTGTTTTTT
clone_size: many; j_call: TRBJ2-5; d_call: .; v_call: TRBV5-6; cdr3_aa: CASSLSETQYF; cdr3_nt: TGTGCCAGCAGCTTGTCAGAGACCCAGTACTTC
clone_size: many; j_call: TRBJ1-4; d_call: .; v_call: TRBV20-1; cdr3_aa: CSASAQGNEKLFF; cdr3_nt: TGCAGTGCTAGTGCTCAGGGGAATGAAAAACTGTTTTTT
clone_size: .; j_call: TRBJ2-1; d_call: TRBD2; v_call: TRBV15; cdr3_aa: CATSRDNSGSDEQFF; cdr3_nt: TGTGCCACCAGCAGAGATAACAGCGGGAGTGATGAGCAGTTCTTC
clone_size: few; j_call: TRBJ2-1; d_call: TRBD2; v_call: TRBV20-1; cdr3_aa: CSARTSMASGPYNEQFF; cdr3_nt: TGCAGTGCTAGAACCAGCATGGCTAGCGGGCCGTACAATGAGCAGTTCTTC
clone_size: .; j_call: TRBJ2-7; d_call: .; v_call: TRBV5-1; cdr3_aa: CASSLDQVYEQYF; cdr3_nt: TGCGCCAGCAGCTTGGATCAGGTCTACGAGCAGTACTTC
clone_size: .; j_call: TRBJ2-5; d_call: TRBD2; v_call: TRBV5-1; cdr3_aa: CASNSGGQETQYF; cdr3_nt: TGCGCCAGCAACAGCGGGGGGCAAGAGACCCAGTACTTC
clone_size: few; j_call: TRBJ2-1; d_call: TRBD2; v_call: TRBV20-1; cdr3_aa: CSARLAGEWDEQFF; cdr3_nt: TGCAGTGCGCGTCTAGCGGGAGAATGGGATGAGCAGTTCTTC
clone_size: few; j_call: TRBJ2-1; d_call: .; v_call: TRBV5-1; cdr3_aa: CASSFVSSTNEQFF; cdr3_nt: TGCGCCAGCAGCTTCGTTAGCAGCACCAATGAGCAGTTCTTC
clone_size: few; j_call: TRBJ2-7; d_call: .; v_call: TRBV10-3; cdr3_aa: CAISDSYHEQYF; cdr3_nt: TGTGCCATCAGTGATAGCTATCACGAGCAGTACTTC
clone_size: few; j_call: TRBJ2-5; d_call: .; v_call: TRBV29-1; cdr3_aa: CSVALNVETQYF; cdr3_nt: TGCAGCGTCGCCCTTAACGTGGAGACCCAGTACTTC
clone_size: few; j_call: TRBJ1-1; d_call: .; v_call: TRBV20-1; cdr3_aa: CSARAAGNTEAFF; cdr3_nt: TGCAGTGCTAGAGCTGCAGGGAACACTGAAGCTTTCTTT